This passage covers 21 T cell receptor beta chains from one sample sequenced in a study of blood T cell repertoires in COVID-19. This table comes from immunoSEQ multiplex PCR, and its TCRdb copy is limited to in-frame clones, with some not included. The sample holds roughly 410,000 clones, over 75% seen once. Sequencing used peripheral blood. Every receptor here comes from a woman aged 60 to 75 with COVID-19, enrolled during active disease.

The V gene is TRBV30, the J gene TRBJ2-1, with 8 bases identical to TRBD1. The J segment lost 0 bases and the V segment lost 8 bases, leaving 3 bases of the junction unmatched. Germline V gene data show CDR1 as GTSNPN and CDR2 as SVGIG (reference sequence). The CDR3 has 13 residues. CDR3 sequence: CARDRSSYNEQFF. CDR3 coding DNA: TGTGCCAGGGACAGGAGCTCCTACAATGAGCAGTTCTTC.

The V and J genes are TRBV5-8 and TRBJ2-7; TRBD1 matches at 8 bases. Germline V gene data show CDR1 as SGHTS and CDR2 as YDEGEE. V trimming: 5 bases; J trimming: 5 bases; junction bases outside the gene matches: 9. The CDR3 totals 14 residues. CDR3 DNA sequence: TGTGCCAGCAGACGAACAGGGGGAAGACACGAGCAGTACTTC. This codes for CASRRTGGRHEQYF.

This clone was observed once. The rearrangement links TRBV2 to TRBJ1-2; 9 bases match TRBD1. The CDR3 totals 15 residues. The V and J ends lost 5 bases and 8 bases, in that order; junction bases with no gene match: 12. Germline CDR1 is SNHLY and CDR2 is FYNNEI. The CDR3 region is CASSPLGQGIAGYTF. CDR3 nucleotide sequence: TGTGCCAGCAGTCCCCTAGGACAGGGGATAGCCGGCTACACCTTC.

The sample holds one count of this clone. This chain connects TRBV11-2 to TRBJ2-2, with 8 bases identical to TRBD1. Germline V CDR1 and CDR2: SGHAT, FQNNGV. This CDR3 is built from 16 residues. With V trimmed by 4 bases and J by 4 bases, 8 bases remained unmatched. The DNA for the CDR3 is TGTGCCAGCAGCTCAAGACAGGGGCGGTCCACCGGGGAGCTGTTTTTT. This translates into CASSSRQGRSTGELFF.

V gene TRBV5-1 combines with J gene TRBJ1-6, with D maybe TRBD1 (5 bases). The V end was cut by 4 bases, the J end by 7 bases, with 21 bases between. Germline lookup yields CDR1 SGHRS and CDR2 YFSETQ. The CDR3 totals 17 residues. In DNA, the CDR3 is TGCGCCAGCAGCCCAGGGAGGAGAGATGTTGGGAATTCACCCCTCCACTTT. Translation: CASSPGRRDVGNSPLHF.

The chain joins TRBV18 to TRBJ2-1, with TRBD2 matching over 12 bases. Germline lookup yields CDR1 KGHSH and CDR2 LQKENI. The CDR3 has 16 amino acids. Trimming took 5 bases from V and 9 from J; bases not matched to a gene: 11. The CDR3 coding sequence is TGTGCCAGCTCAGGACTAGCGGGAAGTAGTGGCGGTGAGCAGTTCTTC. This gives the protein CASSGLAGSSGGEQFF.

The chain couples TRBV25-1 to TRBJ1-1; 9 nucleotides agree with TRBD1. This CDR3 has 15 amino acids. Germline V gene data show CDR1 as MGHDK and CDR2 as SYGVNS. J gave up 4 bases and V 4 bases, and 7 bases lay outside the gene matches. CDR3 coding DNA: TGTGCCAGCAGTGCACCGACAGGGGGGCCCACTGAAGCTTTCTTT. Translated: CASSAPTGGPTEAFF.

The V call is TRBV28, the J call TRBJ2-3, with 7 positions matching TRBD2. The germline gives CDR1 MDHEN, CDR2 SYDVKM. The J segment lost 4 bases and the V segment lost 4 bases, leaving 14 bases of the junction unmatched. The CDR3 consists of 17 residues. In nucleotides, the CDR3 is TGTGCCAGCAGTTCGGCCGGGAGGCTCAACGGCCCAGATACGCAGTATTTT. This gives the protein CASSSAGRLNGPDTQYF.

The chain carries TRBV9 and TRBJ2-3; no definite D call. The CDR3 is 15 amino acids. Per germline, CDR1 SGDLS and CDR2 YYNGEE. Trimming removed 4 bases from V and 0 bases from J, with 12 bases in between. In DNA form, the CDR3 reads TGTGCCAGCAGCCCCCGGTACAGTAGCACAGATACGCAGTATTTT. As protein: CASSPRYSSTDTQYF. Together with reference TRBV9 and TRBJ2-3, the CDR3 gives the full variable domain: DSGVTQTPKHLITATGQRVTLRCSPRSGDLSVYWYQQSLDQGLQFLIQYYNGEERAKGNILERFSAQQFPDLHSELNLSSLELGDSALYFCASSPRYSSTDTQYFGPGTRLTVL.

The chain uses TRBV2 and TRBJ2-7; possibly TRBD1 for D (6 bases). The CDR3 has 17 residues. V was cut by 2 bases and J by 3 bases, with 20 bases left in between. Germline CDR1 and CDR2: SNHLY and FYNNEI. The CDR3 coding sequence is TGTGCCAGCAGTGAAACGTTTTACAGGGTTTTACTCTACGAGCAGTACTTC. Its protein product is CASSETFYRVLLYEQYF.

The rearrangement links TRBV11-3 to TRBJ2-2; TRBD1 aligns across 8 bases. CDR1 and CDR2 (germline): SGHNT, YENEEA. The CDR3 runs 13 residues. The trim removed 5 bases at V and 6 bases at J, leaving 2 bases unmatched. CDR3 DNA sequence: TGTGCCAGCAGCCAGGGGGCCCCCGGGGAGCTGTTTTTT. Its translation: CASSQGAPGELFF.

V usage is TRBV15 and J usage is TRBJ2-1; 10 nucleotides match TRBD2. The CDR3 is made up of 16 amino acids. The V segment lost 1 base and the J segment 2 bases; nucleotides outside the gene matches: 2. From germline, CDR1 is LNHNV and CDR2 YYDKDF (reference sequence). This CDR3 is CATSRVAGGAYNEQFF. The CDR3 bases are TGTGCCACCAGCAGAGTAGCGGGGGGCGCCTACAATGAGCAGTTCTTC.

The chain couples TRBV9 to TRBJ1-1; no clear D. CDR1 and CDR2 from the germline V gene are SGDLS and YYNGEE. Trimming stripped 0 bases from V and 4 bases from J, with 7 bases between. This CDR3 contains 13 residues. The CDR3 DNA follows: TGTGCCAGCAGCGTAGCGAGCGGCACTGAAGCTTTCTTT. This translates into CASSVASGTEAFF.

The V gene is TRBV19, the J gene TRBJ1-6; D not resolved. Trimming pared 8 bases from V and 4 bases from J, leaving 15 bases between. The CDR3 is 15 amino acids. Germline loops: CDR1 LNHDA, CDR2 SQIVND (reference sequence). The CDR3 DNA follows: TGTGCCAGTGGAAACGCGGGGAGTTATAATTCACCCCTCCACTTT. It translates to CASGNAGSYNSPLHF. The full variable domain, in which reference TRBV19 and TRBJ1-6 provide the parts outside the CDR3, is DGGITQSPKYLFRKEGQNVTLSCEQNLNHDAMYWYRQDPGQGLRLIYYSQIVNDFQKGDIAEGYSVSREKKESFPLTVTSAQKNPTAFYLCASGNAGSYNSPLHFGNGTRLTVT.

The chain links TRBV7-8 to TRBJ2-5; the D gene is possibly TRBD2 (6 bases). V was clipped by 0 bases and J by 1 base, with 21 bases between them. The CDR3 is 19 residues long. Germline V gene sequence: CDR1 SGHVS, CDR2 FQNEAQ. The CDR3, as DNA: TGTGCCAGCAGCTTAGCCATCTGGATTAGGACGGAGGGCCAAGAGACCCAGTACTTC. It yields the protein CASSLAIWIRTEGQETQYF.

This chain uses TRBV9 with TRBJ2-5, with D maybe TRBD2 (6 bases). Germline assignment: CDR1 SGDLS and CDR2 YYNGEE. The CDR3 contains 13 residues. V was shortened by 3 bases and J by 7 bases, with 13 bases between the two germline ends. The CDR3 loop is CASSARGLGTQYF. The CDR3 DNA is TGTGCCAGCAGCGCACGGGGACTCGGGACCCAGTACTTC.

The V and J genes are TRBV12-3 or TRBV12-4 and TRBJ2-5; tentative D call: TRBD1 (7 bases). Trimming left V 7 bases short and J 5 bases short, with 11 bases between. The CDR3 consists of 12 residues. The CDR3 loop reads CASTQGGETQYF. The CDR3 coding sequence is TGTGCCAGCACCCAGGGGGGTGAGACCCAGTACTTC.

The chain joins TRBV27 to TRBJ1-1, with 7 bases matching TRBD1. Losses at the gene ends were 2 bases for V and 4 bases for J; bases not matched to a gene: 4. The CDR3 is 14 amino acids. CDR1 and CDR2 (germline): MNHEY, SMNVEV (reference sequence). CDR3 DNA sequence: TGTGCCAGCAGTTTAAACCCAGGGGGCACTGAAGCTTTCTTT. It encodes CASSLNPGGTEAFF.

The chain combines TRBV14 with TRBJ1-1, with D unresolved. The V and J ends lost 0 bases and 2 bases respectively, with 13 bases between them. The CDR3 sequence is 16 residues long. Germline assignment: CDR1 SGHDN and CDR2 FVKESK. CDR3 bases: TGTGCCAGCAGCCAAGATTGGGGAGGGATAAACACTGAAGCTTTCTTT. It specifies CASSQDWGGINTEAFF.

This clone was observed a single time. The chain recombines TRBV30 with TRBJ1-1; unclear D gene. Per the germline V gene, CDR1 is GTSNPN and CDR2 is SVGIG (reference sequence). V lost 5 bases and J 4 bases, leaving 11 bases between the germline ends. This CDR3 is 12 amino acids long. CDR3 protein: CAWARSITEAFF. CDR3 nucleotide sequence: TGTGCCTGGGCCCGGTCGATCACTGAAGCTTTCTTT.

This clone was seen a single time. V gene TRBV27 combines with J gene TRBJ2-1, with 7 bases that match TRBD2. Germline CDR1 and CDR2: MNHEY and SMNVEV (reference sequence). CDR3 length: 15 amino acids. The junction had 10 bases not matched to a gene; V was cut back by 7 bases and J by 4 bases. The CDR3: CASNTQSGAYNEQFF. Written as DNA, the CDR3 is TGTGCCAGCAACACACAGAGCGGGGCGTACAATGAGCAGTTCTTC.